These 21 T cell receptor beta chains originate from one sample sequenced in a study of early T cells in non-severe SARS-CoV-2 infection. Using its own MiXCR run on the 5' RACE reads, TCRdb lists one record per CDR3 protein. The data hold roughly 29,000 distinct CDR3 sequences, with about 6% observed a single time. Sequenced material: whole blood. The receptors stem from an adult who was a healthcare worker with PCR-confirmed SARS-CoV-2 infection or an uninfected control (not recorded which).

Points on this clonotype: A much more abundant neighbour one base away suggests this may be a read error. The rearrangement joins TRBV7-2 to TRBJ2-3; D unclear. Germline assignment: CDR1 SGHTA and CDR2 FQGNSA. The CDR3 spans 14 residues. This CDR3 is CVSSLSNVRSTQYF. For the CDR3, the DNA is TGTGTCAGCAGCTTATCTAACGTGCGGAGTACGCAGTATTTT.

At least ten counts were recorded for this clonotype. The CDR3 coding sequence is TGTGCCAGCAGCTTCTGGACAGGGGCCGGGGAGCTGTTTTTT. It encodes CASSFWTGAGELFF. This rearrangement joins TRBV12-3 or TRBV12-4 to TRBJ2-2; 9 bases are shared with TRBD1. The CDR3 is 14 residues long. V trimming: 6 bases; J trimming: 6 bases; junction bases outside the gene matches: 5.

This clonotype was counted many times. The rearrangement uses TRBV20-1 and TRBJ2-1, with 7 bases fitting TRBD1. V lost 2 bases, J lost 7 bases, and 5 bases stayed unmatched. Looked up from germline, CDR1 is DFQATT and CDR2 is SNEGSKA (reference sequence). There are 13 residues in the CDR3. The CDR3 DNA follows: TGCAGTGCTAGAAGACAGGGTGGGAATGAGCAGTTCTTC. As protein: CSARRQGGNEQFF.

This clonotype occurred many times. The chain combines TRBV2 with TRBJ2-1; 14 bases are shared with TRBD2. Germline trimming cut 6 bases from V and 11 bases from J; bases unmatched to any gene: 6. Germline CDR1 SNHLY, CDR2 FYNNEI. This CDR3 contains 14 residues. CDR3 sequence: CASSAGTSGSQQFF. The CDR3 DNA reads TGTGCCAGCAGCGCCGGGACTAGCGGGAGTCAGCAGTTCTTC.

This clonotype was counted many times. The chain carries TRBV9 and TRBJ2-1; D call uncertain. In germline, CDR1 is SGDLS, CDR2 YYNGEE. The CDR3 loop spans 16 amino acids. V shed 0 bases and J shed 2 bases, with 12 bases lying between them. The CDR3 region has the DNA TGTGCCAGCAGCGTAGCCCCGACGTGGCCCTACAATGAGCAGTTCTTC. Translation: CASSVAPTWPYNEQFF.

This clonotype was detected ten times or more. J is TRBJ2-7 and V is TRBV5-1; TRBD1 might be the D (5 bases). V was clipped by 5 bases and J by 5 bases, with 17 bases between them. The germline V gene has CDR1 SGHRS and CDR2 YFSETQ. This CDR3 spans 14 amino acids. Here the CDR3 reads CASSKEGAWDEQYF. The CDR3, as DNA: TGCGCCAGCAGTAAAGAAGGGGCTTGGGACGAGCAGTACTTC.

This clonotype was seen a few times. The V call is TRBV5-1, the J call TRBJ2-5; D is unclear. The germline gives CDR1 SGHRS, CDR2 YFSETQ. This CDR3 region has 12 residues. V lost 7 bases to trimming and J lost 4 bases, with 11 bases between them. The CDR3 sequence: CASRVAVETQYF. The CDR3 nucleotides are TGCGCCAGCCGGGTTGCAGTAGAGACCCAGTACTTC. The complete variable domain, with remaining parts taken from reference TRBV5-1 and TRBJ2-5, reads KAGVTQTPRYLIKTRGQQVTLSCSPISGHRSVSWYQQTPGQGLQFLFEYFSETQRNKGNFPGRFSGRQFSNSRSEMNVSTLELGDSALYLCASRVAVETQYFGPGTRLLVL.

This clonotype was detected ten times or more. The chain carries TRBV10-3 and TRBJ2-7; TRBD1 agrees at 12 bases. CDR1 is ENHRY, CDR2 SYGVKD, per germline. J gave up 4 bases and V 7 bases, and 8 bases lay outside the gene matches. This CDR3 is 15 amino acids long. The CDR3 here is CAINEGGQGAYEQYF. In DNA form, the CDR3 reads TGTGCCATCAACGAGGGGGGACAGGGGGCGTACGAGCAGTACTTC.

This clonotype was counted many times. The chain joins TRBV12-3 or TRBV12-4 to TRBJ2-1, with no clear D. With 2 bases removed from V and 6 bases from J, the gap between germline ends came to 11 bases. The CDR3 has 14 residues. Here the CDR3 reads CASSLSDAGNEQFF. CDR3 DNA sequence: TGTGCCAGCAGTTTAAGTGACGCCGGCAATGAGCAGTTCTTC.

In this sample, this clonotype turned up a few times. The chain is built from TRBV20-1 and TRBJ2-3; 12 positions agree with TRBD2. Germline V lookup: CDR1 DFQATT, CDR2 SNEGSKA (reference sequence). V shed 6 bases and J 5 bases; nucleotides not matched to a gene: 9. The CDR3 runs 15 residues. CDR3 region: CSALRTSGAGDTQYF. CDR3 nucleotides: TGCAGTGCCCTCAGGACTAGCGGGGCCGGAGATACGCAGTATTTT.

Many counts were recorded for this clonotype. This sequence joins TRBV12-5 and TRBJ1-3; D is unclear. V gave up 3 bases and J gave up 0 bases, with 6 bases separating them. This CDR3 comprises 14 residues. Looked up from germline, CDR1 is LGHNT and CDR2 is FRNRAP. CDR3 region: CASGLESSGNTIYF. DNA for the CDR3: TGTGCTAGTGGTTTAGAGAGCTCTGGAAACACCATATATTTT.

This clonotype was counted a few times. This chain uses TRBV3-1 with TRBJ2-7, with D unclear. Germline loops: CDR1 LGHDT, CDR2 YNNKEL (reference sequence). This CDR3 has 14 residues. V lost 4 bases and J 0 bases, leaving 10 bases between the germline ends. The CDR3 protein is CASSRPGSSYEQYF. CDR3 sequence (DNA): TGTGCCAGCAGCCGACCGGGCAGCTCCTACGAGCAGTACTTC.

This clonotype was seen repeatedly, ten times or more. This sequence joins TRBV6-5 and TRBJ2-5; TRBD2 matches at 8 bases. The CDR3 sequence is 15 residues long. Germline lookup yields CDR1 MNHEY and CDR2 SVGAGI. Trimming removed 0 bases from V and 5 bases from J; junction bases left unmatched: 5. The CDR3: CASSYSGRAGETQYF. CDR3 sequence (DNA): TGTGCCAGCAGTTACTCCGGGAGGGCCGGGGAGACCCAGTACTTC.

This clonotype was counted many times. This chain connects TRBV12-3 or TRBV12-4 to TRBJ2-7; possible D gene TRBD1, 6 bases. The CDR3 runs to 14 residues. The ends were cut back, 0 bases at V and 1 base at J, with 7 bases in the middle. Written as DNA, the CDR3 is TGTGCCAGCAGTTTAGCGGGACATTCCTACGAGCAGTACTTC. Amino acid sequence: CASSLAGHSYEQYF.

This clonotype has at least ten counts. The gene calls are TRBV11-2 and TRBJ2-5; 7 bases agree with TRBD2. This CDR3 contains 13 residues. From germline, CDR1 is SGHAT and CDR2 FQNNGV. V lost 7 bases, J lost 4 bases, and 6 bases stayed unmatched. This CDR3 reads CASTSGGLETQYF. The CDR3, as DNA: TGTGCCAGCACCTCCGGGGGGTTAGAGACCCAGTACTTC. The full variable domain, in which reference TRBV11-2 and TRBJ2-5 provide the parts outside the CDR3, is EAGVAQSPRYKIIEKRQSVAFWCNPISGHATLYWYQQILGQGPKLLIQFQNNGVVDDSQLPKDRFSAERLKGVDSTLKIQPAKLEDSAVYLCASTSGGLETQYFGPGTRLLVL.

At least ten counts were recorded for this clonotype. The CDR3 sequence: CSARVGLAGVTYNEQFF. The CDR3 nucleotides read TGCAGTGCTAGAGTGGGACTAGCGGGGGTTACCTACAATGAGCAGTTCTTC. The chain joins TRBV20-1 to TRBJ2-1; TRBD2 matches at 14 bases. The CDR3 totals 17 residues. Germline V gene lookup returns CDR1 DFQATT and CDR2 SNEGSKA (reference sequence). V lost 1 base to trimming and J lost 2 bases; unmatched junction nucleotides: 4.

This clonotype was counted at least ten times. V is TRBV6-1 and J is TRBJ1-2, with a weak D call TRBD1 (6 bases). V lost 7 bases, J lost 8 bases, and 17 bases lay in between. Germline CDR1 MNHNS, CDR2 SASEGT. The CDR3 covers 13 residues. This CDR3 reads CASIPKTGRGYTF. The CDR3 nucleotides read TGTGCCAGCATCCCAAAGACAGGTCGGGGCTACACCTTC.

There are many counts of this clonotype. V gene TRBV12-3 or TRBV12-4 combines with J gene TRBJ1-3; D is possibly TRBD1 (5 bases). The CDR3 loop spans 16 amino acids. Trimming cost V 7 bases and J 0 bases, with 16 bases left between them. The CDR3 nucleotides are TGTGCCAGCAACGCCCTCACAGGCATCTCTGGAAACACCATATATTTT. It is translated as CASNALTGISGNTIYF.

The chain links TRBV3-1 to TRBJ2-3; 8 bases are shared with TRBD2. CDR3 size: 15 residues. The germline V gene has CDR1 LGHDT and CDR2 YNNKEL (reference sequence). Trimming removed 0 bases from V and 6 bases from J; junction bases left unmatched: 5. CDR3 nucleotides: TGTGCCAGCAGCCAAGATTTCCAGCGGGGGGATACGCAGTATTTT. Residues: CASSQDFQRGDTQYF.

This clonotype was counted ten times or more. The CDR3 is CSVIPLQGAYEQYF. The CDR3, as DNA: TGCAGCGTTATACCATTGCAGGGGGCCTACGAGCAGTACTTC. The V call is TRBV29-1, the J call TRBJ2-7; TRBD1 agrees at 7 bases. The germline V gene has CDR1 SQVTM and CDR2 ANQGSEA. There are 14 residues in the CDR3. Trimming removed 5 bases from V and 2 bases from J; junction bases left unmatched: 9.

Only a few counts were recorded for this clonotype. The chain is built from TRBV24-1 and TRBJ2-5; D possibly corresponds to TRBD1 (5 bases). Germline CDR1 and CDR2: KGHDR and SFDVKD. Trimming took 8 bases from V and 2 from J, leaving 11 bases between them. The CDR3 extends over 13 amino acids. DNA of the CDR3: TGTGCCACCACTAGGGGTAGGCAAGAGACCCAGTACTTC. Amino acid sequence: CATTRGRQETQYF.